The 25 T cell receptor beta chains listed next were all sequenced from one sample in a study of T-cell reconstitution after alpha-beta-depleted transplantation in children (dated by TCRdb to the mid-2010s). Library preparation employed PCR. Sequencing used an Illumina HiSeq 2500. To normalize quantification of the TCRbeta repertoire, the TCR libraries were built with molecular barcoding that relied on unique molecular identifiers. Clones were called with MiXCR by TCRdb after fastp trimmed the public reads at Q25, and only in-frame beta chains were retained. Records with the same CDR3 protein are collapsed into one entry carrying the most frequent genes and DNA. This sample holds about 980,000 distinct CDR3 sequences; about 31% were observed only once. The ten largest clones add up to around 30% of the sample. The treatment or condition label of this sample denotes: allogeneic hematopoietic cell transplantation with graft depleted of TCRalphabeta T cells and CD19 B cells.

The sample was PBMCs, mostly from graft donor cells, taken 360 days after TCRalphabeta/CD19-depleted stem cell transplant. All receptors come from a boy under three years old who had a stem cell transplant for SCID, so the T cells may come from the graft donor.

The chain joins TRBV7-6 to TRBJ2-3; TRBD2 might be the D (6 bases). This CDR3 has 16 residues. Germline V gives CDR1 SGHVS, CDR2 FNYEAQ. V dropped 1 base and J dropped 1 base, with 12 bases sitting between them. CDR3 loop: CASSLGDLPRTDTQYF. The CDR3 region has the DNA TGTGCCAGCAGCTTAGGGGACTTACCTCGCACAGATACGCAGTATTTT.

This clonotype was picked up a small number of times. The CDR3 sequence: CASSYSNGDRVYEQYF. DNA for the CDR3: TGTGCCAGCAGTTACTCTAACGGGGACAGGGTTTACGAGCAGTACTTC. V gene TRBV6-5 combines with J gene TRBJ2-7, with 9 bases fitting TRBD1. The CDR3 spans 16 residues. Per germline, CDR1 MNHEY and CDR2 SVGAGI. J was trimmed by 4 bases and V by 0 bases; bases with no gene match: 7.

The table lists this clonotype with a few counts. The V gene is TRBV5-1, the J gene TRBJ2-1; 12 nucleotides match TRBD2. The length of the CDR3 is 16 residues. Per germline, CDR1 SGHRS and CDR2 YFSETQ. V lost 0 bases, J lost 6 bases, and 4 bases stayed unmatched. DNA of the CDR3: TGCGCCAGCAGCTTGGCCGCTAGCGGGGGGGCCAATGAGCAGTTCTTC. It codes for CASSLAASGGANEQFF.

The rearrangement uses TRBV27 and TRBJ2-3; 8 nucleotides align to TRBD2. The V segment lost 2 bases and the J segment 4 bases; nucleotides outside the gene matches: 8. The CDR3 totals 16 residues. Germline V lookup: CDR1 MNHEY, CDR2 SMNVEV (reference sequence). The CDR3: CASSLGGPGGPDTQYF. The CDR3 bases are TGTGCCAGCAGTTTAGGGGGACCGGGGGGGCCAGATACGCAGTATTTT.

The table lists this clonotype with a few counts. Here the CDR3 reads CASSYGGRGLLNEQFF. The CDR3 nucleotides are TGTGCCAGCAGTTACGGGGGGAGAGGTCTTCTCAATGAGCAGTTCTTC. V and J are TRBV6-5 and TRBJ2-1, with D possibly TRBD2 on 6 matching bases. The CDR3 has 16 residues. CDR1 is MNHEY, CDR2 SVGAGI, per germline. V was cut by 2 bases and J by 6 bases, with 17 bases left in between.

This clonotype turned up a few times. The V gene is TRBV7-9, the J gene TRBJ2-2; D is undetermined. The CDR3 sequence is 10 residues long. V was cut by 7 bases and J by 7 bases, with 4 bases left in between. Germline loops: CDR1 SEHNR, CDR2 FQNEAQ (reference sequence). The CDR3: CASTRGELFF. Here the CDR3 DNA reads TGTGCCAGCACGCGCGGGGAGCTGTTTTTT.

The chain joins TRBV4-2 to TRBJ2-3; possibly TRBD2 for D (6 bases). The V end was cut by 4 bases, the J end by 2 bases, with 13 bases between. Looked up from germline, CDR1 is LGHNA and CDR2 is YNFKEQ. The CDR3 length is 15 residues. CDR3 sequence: CASSPHGGLTDTQYF. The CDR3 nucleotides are TGTGCCAGCAGCCCCCACGGAGGGCTCACAGATACGCAGTATTTT.

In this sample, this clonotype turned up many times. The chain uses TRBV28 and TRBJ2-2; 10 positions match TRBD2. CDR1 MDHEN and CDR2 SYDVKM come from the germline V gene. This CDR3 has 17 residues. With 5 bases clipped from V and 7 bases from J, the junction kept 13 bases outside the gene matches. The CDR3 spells CASSTIERGGPDGELFF. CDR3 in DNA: TGTGCCAGCAGTACCATAGAGCGGGGGGGCCCTGACGGGGAGCTGTTTTTT.

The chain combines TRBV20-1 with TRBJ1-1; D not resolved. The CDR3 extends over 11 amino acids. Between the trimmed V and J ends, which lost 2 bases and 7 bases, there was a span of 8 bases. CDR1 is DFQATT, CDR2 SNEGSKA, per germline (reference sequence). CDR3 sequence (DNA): TGCAGTGCTAGATTGGACCGTGAAGCTTTCTTT. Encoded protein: CSARLDREAFF.

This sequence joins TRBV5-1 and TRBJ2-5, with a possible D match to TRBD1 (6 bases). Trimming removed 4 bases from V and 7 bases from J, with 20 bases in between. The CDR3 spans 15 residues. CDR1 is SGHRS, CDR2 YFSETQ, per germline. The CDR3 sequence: CASSRYRERRVTQYF. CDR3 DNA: TGCGCCAGCAGCCGTTACAGGGAAAGAAGGGTGACCCAGTACTTC.

Here the CDR3 DNA reads TGTGCCAGCAGCTTAGAGTCGGGGGCGCTTGAACAGCCCCAGCATTTT. This sequence encodes CASSLESGALEQPQHF. This chain connects TRBV7-2 to TRBJ1-5; a possible D gene is TRBD1 (6 bases). V gave up 1 base and J gave up 7 bases, with 17 bases separating them. Germline-derived CDR1 and CDR2 are SGHTA and FQGNSA. The CDR3 consists of 16 residues.

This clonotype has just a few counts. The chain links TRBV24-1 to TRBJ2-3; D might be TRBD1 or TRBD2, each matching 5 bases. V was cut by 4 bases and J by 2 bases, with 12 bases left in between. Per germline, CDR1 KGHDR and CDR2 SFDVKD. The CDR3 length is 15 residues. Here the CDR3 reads CATSEGPLYTDTQYF. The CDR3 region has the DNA TGTGCCACCAGTGAGGGACCCCTGTACACAGATACGCAGTATTTT.

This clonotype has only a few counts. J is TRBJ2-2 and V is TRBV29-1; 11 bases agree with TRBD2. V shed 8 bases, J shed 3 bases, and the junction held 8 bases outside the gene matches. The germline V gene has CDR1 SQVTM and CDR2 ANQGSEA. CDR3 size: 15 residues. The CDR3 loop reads CSPTTSGGHTGELFF. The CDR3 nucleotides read TGCAGCCCCACAACTAGCGGGGGCCACACCGGGGAGCTGTTTTTT.

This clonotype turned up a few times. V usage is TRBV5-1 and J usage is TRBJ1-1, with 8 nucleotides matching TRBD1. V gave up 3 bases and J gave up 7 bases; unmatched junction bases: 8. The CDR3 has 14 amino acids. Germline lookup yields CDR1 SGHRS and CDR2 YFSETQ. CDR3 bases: TGCGCCAGCAGCTCAAACCCCGGGACAGGTGAAGCTTTCTTT. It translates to CASSSNPGTGEAFF.

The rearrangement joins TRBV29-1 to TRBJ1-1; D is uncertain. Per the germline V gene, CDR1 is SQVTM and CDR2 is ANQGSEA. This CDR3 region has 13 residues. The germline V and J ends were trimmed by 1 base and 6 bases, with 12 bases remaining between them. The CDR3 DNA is TGCAGCGTTGAAGCGGAAGGTAACGCTGAAGCTTTCTTT. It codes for CSVEAEGNAEAFF.

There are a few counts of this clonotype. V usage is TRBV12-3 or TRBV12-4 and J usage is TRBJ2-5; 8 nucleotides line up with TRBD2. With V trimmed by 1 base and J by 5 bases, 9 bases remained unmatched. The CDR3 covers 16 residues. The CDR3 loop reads CASSLDQRGLSETQYF. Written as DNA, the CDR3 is TGTGCCAGCAGTTTAGACCAGCGGGGGCTGTCCGAGACCCAGTACTTC.

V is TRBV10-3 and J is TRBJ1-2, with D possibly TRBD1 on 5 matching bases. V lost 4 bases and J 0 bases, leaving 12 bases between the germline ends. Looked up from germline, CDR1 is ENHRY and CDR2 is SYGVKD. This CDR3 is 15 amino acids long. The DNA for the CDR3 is TGTGCCATCAGTGCCGGGACCTTAGCTAACTATGGCTACACCTTC. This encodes CAISAGTLANYGYTF.

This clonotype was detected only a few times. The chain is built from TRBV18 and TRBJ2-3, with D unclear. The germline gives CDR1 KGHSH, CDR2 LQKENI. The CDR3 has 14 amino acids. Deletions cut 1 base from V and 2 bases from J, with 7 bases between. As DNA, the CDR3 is TGTGCCAGCTCACCACTTCCCCCCACAGATACGCAGTATTTT. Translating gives CASSPLPPTDTQYF.

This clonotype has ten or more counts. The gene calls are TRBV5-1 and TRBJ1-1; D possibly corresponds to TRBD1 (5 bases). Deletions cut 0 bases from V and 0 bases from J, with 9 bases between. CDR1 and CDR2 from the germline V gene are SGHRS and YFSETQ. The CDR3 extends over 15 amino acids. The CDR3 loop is CASSLVPGLNTEAFF. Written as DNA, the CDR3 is TGCGCCAGCAGCTTGGTGCCAGGGCTGAACACTGAAGCTTTCTTT. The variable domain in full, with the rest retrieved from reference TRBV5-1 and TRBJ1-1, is KAGVTQTPRYLIKTRGQQVTLSCSPISGHRSVSWYQQTPGQGLQFLFEYFSETQRNKGNFPGRFSGRQFSNSRSEMNVSTLELGDSALYLCASSLVPGLNTEAFFGQGTRLTVV.

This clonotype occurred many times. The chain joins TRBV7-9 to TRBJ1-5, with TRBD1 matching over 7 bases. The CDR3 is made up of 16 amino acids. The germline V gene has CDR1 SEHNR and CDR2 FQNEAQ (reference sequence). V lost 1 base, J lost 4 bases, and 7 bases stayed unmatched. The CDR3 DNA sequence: TGTGCCAGCAGCTTAGGACAGGGTGTGGTAAATCAGCCCCAGCATTTT. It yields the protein CASSLGQGVVNQPQHF.

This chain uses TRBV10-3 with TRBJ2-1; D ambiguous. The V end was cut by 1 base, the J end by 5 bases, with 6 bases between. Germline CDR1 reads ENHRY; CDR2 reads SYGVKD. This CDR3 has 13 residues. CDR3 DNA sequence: TGTGCCATCAGTGAGTTCCGGAACAATGAGCAGTTCTTC. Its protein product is CAISEFRNNEQFF.

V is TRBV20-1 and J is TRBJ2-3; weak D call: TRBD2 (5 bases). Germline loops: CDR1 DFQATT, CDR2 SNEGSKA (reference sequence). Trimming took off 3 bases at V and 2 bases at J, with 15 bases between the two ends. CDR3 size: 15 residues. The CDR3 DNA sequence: TGCAGTGCTAGGAATACTAGTCGGGCCACAGATACGCAGTATTTT. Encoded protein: CSARNTSRATDTQYF.

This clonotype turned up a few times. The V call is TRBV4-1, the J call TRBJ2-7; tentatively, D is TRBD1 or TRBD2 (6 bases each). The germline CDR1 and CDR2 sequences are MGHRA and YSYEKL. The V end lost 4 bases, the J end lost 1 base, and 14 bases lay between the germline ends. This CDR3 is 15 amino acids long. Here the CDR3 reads CASSRTAGHSYEQYF. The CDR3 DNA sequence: TGCGCCAGCAGCCGAACCGCGGGACATTCCTACGAGCAGTACTTC.

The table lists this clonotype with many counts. The DNA of the CDR3 is TGTGCCAGTAAAGACAGGAGGAACACTGAAGCTTTCTTT. It encodes CASKDRRNTEAFF. This rearrangement joins TRBV19 to TRBJ1-1; perhaps TRBD1 as D (6 bases). The CDR3 is made up of 13 amino acids. The V gene's germline CDR1 is LNHDA and CDR2 SQIVND (reference sequence). Trimming removed 7 bases from V and 1 base from J, with 10 bases in between.

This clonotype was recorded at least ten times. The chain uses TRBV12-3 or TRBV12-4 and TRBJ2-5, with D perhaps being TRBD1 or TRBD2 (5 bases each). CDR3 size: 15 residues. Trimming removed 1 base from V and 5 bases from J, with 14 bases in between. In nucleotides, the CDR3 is TGTGCCAGCAGTTTAGAGGGACCTCCCGGGGAGACCCAGTACTTC. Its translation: CASSLEGPPGETQYF.